This paragraph covers one T cell receptor (beta chain) sequence. This CDR3 contains 13 residues. The V end was cut by 6 bases, the J end by 7 bases, with 16 bases between. The data are from a study of control samples from healthy donors and cancer patients. Repertoires were generated with immunoSEQ multiplex PCR, while TCRdb's copy carries only in-frame clones and drops some. The table records approximately 120,000 clones, over 80% of them present only once. What was sequenced was PBMCs. The receptor was isolated from a man of 80 years or more with head and neck cancer. The V gene is TRBV12-3 or TRBV12-4, the J gene TRBJ2-7, with D possibly matching TRBD2 (6 bases). The DNA for the CDR3 is TGTGCCAGCAGCACCAAACTCCGGGGGGAGCAGTACTTC. This translates into CASSTKLRGEQYF.